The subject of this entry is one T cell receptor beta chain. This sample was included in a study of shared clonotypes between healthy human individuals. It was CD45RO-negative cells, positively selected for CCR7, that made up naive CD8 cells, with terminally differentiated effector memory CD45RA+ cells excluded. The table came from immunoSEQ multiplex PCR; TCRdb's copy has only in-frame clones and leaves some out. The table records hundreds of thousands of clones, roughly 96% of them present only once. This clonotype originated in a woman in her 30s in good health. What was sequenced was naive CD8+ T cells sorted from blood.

CDR3: CASSQRTGQNEQFF. CDR3 sequence (DNA): TGTGCCAGCAGCCAACGGACAGGGCAGAATGAGCAGTTCTTC. The chain recombines TRBV9 with TRBJ2-1, with 8 bases lining up with TRBD1. There are 14 residues in the CDR3. The V and J ends lost 4 bases and 7 bases, in that order; junction bases with no gene match: 7. Germline CDR1 is SGDLS and CDR2 is YYNGEE.